This T cell receptor (beta chain) was profiled in a study of cytomegalovirus exposure and HLA in healthy donors. Researchers ran the PCR with 60 Vbeta and 13 Jbeta primers. Produced via immunoSEQ multiplex PCR; TCRdb's table is partial and in-frame only. The sample holds 85,000 to 95,000 clones, 6% to 9% seen once. The CDR3 is 16 amino acids. Trimming removed 4 bases from V and 2 bases from J; junction bases left unmatched: 9. CDR1 and CDR2 (germline): MGHRA, YSYEKL. About this clone itself: The antigen is undetermined.

Study-level findings and limits: Reportedly, fewer N-insertions than the approximately 610-donor mean appeared in an Asian-associated ancestry cluster in a later analysis. HLA alleles showed associations with about 15,000 TCR beta sequences in a later analysis, at a 0.05 false discovery rate. The study labeled about 160 TCR beta chains cytomegalovirus-associated.

This clonotype was obtained from a man aged 50 to 60 in good health and CMV-seronegative. V is TRBV4-1 and J is TRBJ2-5, with TRBD1 matching over 8 bases. The sequenced sample was PBMCs. The DNA for the CDR3 is TGCGCCAGCAGCCTCAGACAGGGGTTTGTACAAGAGACCCAGTACTTC. This encodes CASSLRQGFVQETQYF.